These T cell receptor beta chains were read from a single sample in a study of PD-L1 blockade in urothelial cancer. Measured with immunoSEQ multiplex PCR; TCRdb has only the in-frame clones, and not every one. The sample includes around 70,000 clones, about four fifths of them seen just once. Sequencing used PBMCs, obtained around atezolizumab (anti-PD-L1) treatment. The receptors shown here come from a woman aged 70-85 years with urothelial cancer. The CDR3 runs from the conserved cysteine through the conserved F or W. A D gene is named only where the DNA matches it firmly. A clone size is listed for some rows: how often the clone was seen (once, few, many), or a class if it is expanded.

TGCGCCAGCAGCTTGCAAGGGGATAACTTGGACATTCAGTACTTC,CASSLQGDNLDIQYF,TRBV5-1,15,.,.,TRBJ2-4
TGCAGCGTAGAAGGTCCAGGACAGGCAGGCAATGAGCAGTTCTTC,CSVEGPGQAGNEQFF,TRBV29-1,15,TRBD1,.,TRBJ2-1
TGTGCCAGCAGCTTAGAGCAGGGTAGTGGCGGCTACACCTTC,CASSLEQGSGGYTF,TRBV7-2,14,.,.,TRBJ1-2
TGTGCCAGCTCACCGGAACAGGCAAATCAGCCCCAGCATTTT,CASSPEQANQPQHF,TRBV18,14,.,.,TRBJ1-5
TGTGCCAGCAGTTTATCCCTGAGCACTGAAGCTTTCTTT,CASSLSLSTEAFF,TRBV27,13,.,once,TRBJ1-1
TGTGCCACCAGCAGAGATCTGGCAGGGGGAGGCAATCAGCCCCAGCATTTT,CATSRDLAGGGNQPQHF,TRBV15,17,TRBD1,.,TRBJ1-5
TGTGCCAGCAGCTTGACAGGGGGCCACACAGATACGCAGTATTTT,CASSLTGGHTDTQYF,TRBV11-2,15,TRBD1,.,TRBJ2-3
TGCGCCAGCGCCCATCAGGGGGAGAACACTGAAGCTTTCTTT,CASAHQGENTEAFF,TRBV5-1,14,TRBD1,.,TRBJ1-1
TGTGCCAGCAGTCAGGCCGGGGGCGGGGGGCCCGGTATGACCTACGAGCAGTACTTC,CASSQAGGGGPGMTYEQYF,TRBV7-9,19,TRBD2,.,TRBJ2-7
TGTGCCAGCTCACCACAATCTGGACAGGGGGTGCACGAGCAGTACTTC,CASSPQSGQGVHEQYF,TRBV18,16,TRBD1,once,TRBJ2-7
TGTGCCAGCGGGAGGGTCTCATCCTACGAGCAGTACTTC,CASGRVSSYEQYF,TRBV7-9,13,TRBD2,.,TRBJ2-7
TGTGCCAGCAGTTTTCAAGGGGGCTACGAGCAGTACTTC,CASSFQGGYEQYF,TRBV27,13,.,.,TRBJ2-7
TGTGCCAGTTCCGGGGGGGCTCGCTTCGATGAAGCTTTCTTT,CASSGGARFDEAFF,TRBV19,14,.,.,TRBJ1-1
TGTGCTAGCGGGGCGGGGAGAAGAGATACGCAGTATTTT,CASGAGRRDTQYF,TRBV12-5,13,.,.,TRBJ2-3
TGTGCCAGCAGCGCAGGGGTAGCTAATGAAAAACTGTTTTTT,CASSAGVANEKLFF,TRBV9,14,.,.,TRBJ1-4
TGCGCCAGCAGCTCCGGGACAGTGGGAAACACCATATATTTT,CASSSGTVGNTIYF,TRBV5-1,14,TRBD1,.,TRBJ1-3
TGTGCCAGCAGCAAGAGAAGAAAACCGGGACAGCTTAATGAAAAACTGTTTTTT,CASSKRRKPGQLNEKLFF,TRBV7-9,18,TRBD1,.,TRBJ1-4
TGCAGCGCTGGCGCGCGGGGAGGTTACAATGAGCAGTTCTTC,CSAGARGGYNEQFF,TRBV29-1,14,.,.,TRBJ2-1
TGTGCCAGCAGCTCGCAGGGGAACTATGGCTACACCTTC,CASSSQGNYGYTF,TRBV7-9,13,.,.,TRBJ1-2
TGTGCAAGTCGCAAAGGAGGAGGGACGGAGGGTACCTACGAGCAGTACTTC,CASRKGGGTEGTYEQYF,TRBV12-2,17,.,.,TRBJ2-7
TGTGCCAGCAGCCCCCCGACAGGGTTACAAACCGGGGAGCTGTTTTTT,CASSPPTGLQTGELFF,TRBV5-4,16,TRBD1,.,TRBJ2-2
TGCAGCGTTGAAAAGGGGGAGCTGCAGTATTTT,CSVEKGELQYF,TRBV29-1,11,.,.,TRBJ2-3
TGTGCCAGCAGTTACCCGAGCGGACTAGCGGAGTTGCGCACAGATACGCAGTATTTT,CASSYPSGLAELRTDTQYF,TRBV28,19,TRBD2,.,TRBJ2-3
TGTGCCAGCAGCTTAGTCACAGGGACGGATAACAATCAGCCCCAGCATTTT,CASSLVTGTDNNQPQHF,TRBV7-9,17,.,.,TRBJ1-5
TGCGCCAGCAGCTTGGATCAGGGAATAAGAATTAGACAAGAGACCCAGTACTTC,CASSLDQGIRIRQETQYF,TRBV5-1,18,.,.,TRBJ2-5
TGTGCCAGCAGTTGGGGACAGGAAGTCTATCAGCCCCAGCATTTT,CASSWGQEVYQPQHF,TRBV6-1,15,TRBD1,.,TRBJ1-5
TGTGCCAGCAGAGCTCGGGGGGTCTATGGCTACACCTTC,CASRARGVYGYTF,TRBV28,13,.,.,TRBJ1-2
TGTGCCAGCAGTGTGCAGGGGTCCGGAAATAATTCACCCCTCCACTTT,CASSVQGSGNNSPLHF,TRBV6-1,16,.,.,TRBJ1-6
TGTGCCAGCAGTAAAGGACCGGGGGAGCAGTTCTTC,CASSKGPGEQFF,TRBV6-5,12,.,.,TRBJ2-1
TGTGCCAGCAGCGTACAGGGGGCAGGTGGCTACACCTTC,CASSVQGAGGYTF,TRBV9,13,TRBD1,.,TRBJ1-2
TGTGCCAGCAGCCCCCAGGGTTACAGGGGTAAAGGCTACACCTTC,CASSPQGYRGKGYTF,TRBV28,15,TRBD1,.,TRBJ1-2
TGTGCCAGCATCAGGGCGGCAGATACGCAGTATTTT,CASIRAADTQYF,TRBV6-1,12,.,.,TRBJ2-3
TGTGCCAGCAGCTTGGATGGCGACAGAATAGCTTTCTTT,CASSLDGDRIAFF,TRBV5-4,13,.,.,TRBJ1-1
TGTGCCAGTGACCCCGACAGAAATCAGCCCCAGCATTTT,CASDPDRNQPQHF,TRBV6-1,13,.,.,TRBJ1-5
TGCGCCAGCAGCTTAGGACAGGGTCTCTACAATGAGCAGTTCTTC,CASSLGQGLYNEQFF,TRBV5-1,15,TRBD1,.,TRBJ2-1